Listed here are 14 T cell receptor beta chains from one sample, sequenced in a study of brain metastases from non-small cell lung cancer. TCRdb's copy holds only in-frame clones and misses some; the assay was immunoSEQ multiplex PCR. The data contain around 2,300 clones, roughly four fifths of them singletons. Sequenced material: primary lung tumor tissue. These receptors all come from a donor aged 40 or older with non-small cell lung cancer.

This rearrangement joins TRBV4-3 to TRBJ1-4; the match to TRBD1 covers 7 bases. Trimming took 1 base from V and 7 from J; bases not matched to a gene: 3. This CDR3 spans 14 amino acids. Germline-derived CDR1 and CDR2 are LGHNA and YSLEER. CDR3 sequence reads: CASSQADRSEKLFF. DNA of the CDR3: TGCGCCAGCAGCCAAGCGGACAGGAGTGAAAAACTGTTTTTT.

Note on this clone: The junction differs from germline at one of its ends, possibly a read error. This chain connects TRBV4-1 to TRBJ1-5; maybe TRBD1 (6 bases). The CDR3 length is 17 residues. Germline V gene data show CDR1 as MGHRA and CDR2 as YSYEKL. The CDR3 here is CVSSQDIDRPLNQPQHF. The CDR3 nucleotides read TGCGTCAGCAGCCAAGATATCGACAGGCCCCTAAATCAGCCCCAGCATTTT.

The V and J genes are TRBV6-2 or TRBV6-3 and TRBJ1-2; D gene unclear. CDR1 is MNHEY, CDR2 SVGEGT, per germline. The CDR3 runs to 14 residues. The V end was cut by 6 bases, the J end by 5 bases, with 16 bases between. The CDR3 nucleotides are TGTGCCAGCAGCTCAACGACCGGATATTATGGCTACACCTTC. This translates into CASSSTTGYYGYTF.

As for this clone: A junction end diverges from the germline sequence, so it may reflect a read error. V and J are TRBV3-1 (or the pseudogene TRBV3-2) and TRBJ2-3; weak D call: TRBD2 (6 bases). The CDR3 is 13 amino acids. Germline V gene data show CDR1 as LGHDT and CDR2 as YNNKEL (reference sequence). CDR3 DNA sequence: TGTGCCAGCAGCCTCGGAGGGGCAGATATGCAGTATTTT. Amino acid sequence: CASSLGGADMQYF.

The chain uses TRBV2 and TRBJ2-6, with TRBD1 identical over 7 bases. Losses at the gene ends were 3 bases for V and 1 base for J; bases not matched to a gene: 3. CDR1 SNHLY and CDR2 FYNNEI come from the germline V gene. CDR3 length: 16 residues. The CDR3 here is CASSETGPSGANVLTF. CDR3 in DNA: TGTGCCAGCAGTGAGACAGGGCCTTCTGGGGCCAACGTCCTGACTTTC.

This clone appeared a single time. This chain uses TRBV4-1 with TRBJ2-5; 8 positions agree with TRBD2. CDR1 and CDR2 from the germline V gene are MGHRA and YSYEKL. This CDR3 has 16 amino acids. V lost 4 bases and J lost 0; bases outside the gene matches: 7. The CDR3: CASSRGLAKYQETQYF. The CDR3 DNA is TGCGCCAGCAGCCGAGGACTAGCAAAGTACCAAGAGACCCAGTACTTC.

This clone was found a few times. The CDR3 spells CASSLSHNQPQHF. The CDR3, as DNA: TGTGCCAGCAGCTTATCCCACAATCAGCCCCAGCATTTT. The chain has TRBV7-9 and TRBJ1-5; the D is unclear. CDR3 length equals 13 residues. Germline V gives CDR1 SEHNR, CDR2 FQNEAQ (reference sequence). V lost 2 bases to trimming and J lost 3 bases, with 5 bases between them.

This rearrangement joins TRBV19 to TRBJ1-1, with D unresolved. Per the germline V gene, CDR1 is LNHDA and CDR2 is SQIVND (reference sequence). Trimming took 9 bases from V and 1 from J, leaving 12 bases between them. The CDR3 spans 13 residues. CDR3 in DNA: TGTGCCAGCAAAAGATCGGGGAACACTGAAGCTTTCTTT. It is translated as CASKRSGNTEAFF.

The chain joins TRBV15 to TRBJ1-5; maybe TRBD1 (5 bases). The CDR3 totals 16 residues. Germline-derived CDR1 and CDR2 are LNHNV and YYDKDF (reference sequence). Trimming cost V 1 base and J 1 base, with 11 bases left between them. The DNA for the CDR3 is TGTGCCACCAGCAGAGTTTTCGGGGGGAGCAATCAGCCCCAGCATTTT. The encoded protein is CATSRVFGGSNQPQHF.

This clone has a handful of counts. The CDR3 DNA follows: TGTGCCAGCAGCCCACCCAGGGAGCTCAGCGATGAGCAGTTCTTC. Translated, it gives CASSPPRELSDEQFF. The rearrangement uses TRBV7-9 and TRBJ2-1; either TRBD1 or TRBD2 may supply D (5 bases each). The germline V and J ends were trimmed by 5 bases and 8 bases, with 19 bases remaining between them. The germline CDR1 and CDR2 sequences are SEHNR and FQNEAQ (reference sequence). The CDR3 sequence is 15 residues long. Based on the CDR3 plus reference TRBV7-9 and TRBJ2-1, the full variable domain is DTGVSQNPRHKITKRGQNVTFRCDPISEHNRLYWYRQTLGQGPEFLTYFQNEAQLEKSRLLSDRFSAERPKGSFSTLEIQRTEQGDSAMYLCASSPPRELSDEQFFGPGTRLTVL.

Points on this clone: Other DNA sequences in the same sample also yield this CDR3. The gene calls are TRBV24-1 and TRBJ1-1, with D uncertain. Looked up from germline, CDR1 is KGHDR and CDR2 is SFDVKD. Trimming stripped 10 bases from V and 5 bases from J, with 16 bases between. CDR3 length equals 13 residues. The chain's CDR3 is CATMGSPNTEAFF. The CDR3 DNA is TGTGCCACTATGGGCAGCCCGAATACTGAAGCTTTCTTT.

V is TRBV19 and J is TRBJ2-7, with a tentative D call TRBD2 (5 bases). Germline V gene data show CDR1 as LNHDA and CDR2 as SQIVND (reference sequence). V dropped 2 bases and J dropped 2 bases, with 16 bases sitting between them. This CDR3 contains 16 residues. The CDR3 protein is CASSISGGGSTYEQYF. The CDR3 nucleotides read TGTGCCAGTAGTATAAGTGGTGGAGGCAGCACCTACGAGCAGTACTTC.

This clone has just one count. The chain combines TRBV6-8 with TRBJ2-1; 7 bases are shared with TRBD2. Germline loops: CDR1 MNHGY, CDR2 SAAAGT. The CDR3 totals 14 residues. V shed 7 bases and J 3 bases; nucleotides not matched to a gene: 6. The CDR3 region has the DNA TGTGCCAGCACCCAACCTAGCGGCTACAATGAGCAGTTCTTC. Its protein is CASTQPSGYNEQFF.

The chain employs TRBV28 and TRBJ1-2, with 8 bases aligning to TRBD1. The CDR3 extends over 14 amino acids. V was clipped by 7 bases and J by 0 bases; unmatched bases: 4. CDR1 and CDR2 (germline): MDHEN, SYDVKM. The CDR3 protein is CASKGQEANYGYTF. The CDR3 DNA follows: TGTGCCAGCAAGGGACAGGAGGCTAACTATGGCTACACCTTC.